Following are 26 T cell receptor beta chains from one sample sequenced in a study of blood T cell repertoires in COVID-19. Using immunoSEQ multiplex PCR, the repertoire was profiled, and TCRdb retains in-frame clones only, with some absent. Of a few hundred thousand clones listed, about 88% are singletons. The material sequenced was peripheral blood. All receptors come from a young woman with COVID-19, enrolled during active disease.

This sequence joins TRBV25-1 and TRBJ1-5; 8 positions agree with TRBD1. From germline, CDR1 is MGHDK and CDR2 SYGVNS. The ends lost 3 bases at V and 1 base at J; junction bases unmatched: 8. The CDR3 has 17 amino acids. This CDR3 reads CASSDRGPFWSNQPQHF. In nucleotides, the CDR3 is TGTGCCAGCAGTGACAGGGGGCCTTTTTGGAGCAATCAGCCCCAGCATTTT.

Comment on this clone: Other DNA variants within this sample encode the same CDR3. This chain links TRBV19 with TRBJ2-7; TRBD2 agrees at 8 bases. The junction had 1 base not matched to a gene; V was cut back by 1 base and J by 2 bases. CDR3 length equals 14 residues. Germline V gives CDR1 LNHDA, CDR2 SQIVND (reference sequence). CDR3 sequence reads: CASSIAGGTYEQYF. The CDR3 nucleotides read TGTGCCAGTAGTATAGCGGGAGGGACCTACGAGCAGTACTTC. The whole variable domain, filled in from reference TRBV19 and TRBJ2-7, reads DGGITQSPKYLFRKEGQNVTLSCEQNLNHDAMYWYRQDPGQGLRLIYYSQIVNDFQKGDIAEGYSVSREKKESFPLTVTSAQKNPTAFYLCASSIAGGTYEQYFGPGTRLTVT.

This clone was detected once. The chain has TRBV5-1 and TRBJ2-3; D not resolved. Germline V lookup: CDR1 SGHRS, CDR2 YFSETQ. Trimming removed 4 bases from V and 0 bases from J, with 15 bases in between. The CDR3 sequence is 16 residues long. CDR3 residues: CASSATSTTSTDTQYF. The CDR3 nucleotides read TGCGCCAGCAGCGCGACCTCTACTACTAGCACAGATACGCAGTATTTT.

The J gene is TRBJ1-2, the V gene TRBV30; TRBD1 agrees at 8 bases. Unmatched junction bases numbered 11, after V lost 3 bases and J lost 8 bases. Per the germline V gene, CDR1 is GTSNPN and CDR2 is SVGIG (reference sequence). The CDR3 has 14 amino acids. The CDR3 sequence: CAWRKDRDSNGYTF. For the CDR3, the DNA is TGTGCCTGGAGGAAGGACAGGGATTCGAACGGCTACACCTTC.

In this sample, this clone turned up many times. The chain is built from TRBV6-4 and TRBJ1-1; no reliable D call. The germline V gene encodes CDR1 MRHNA and CDR2 SNTAGT. V lost 0 bases and J 1 base, leaving 3 bases between the germline ends. The CDR3 has 13 amino acids. Written as DNA, the CDR3 is TGTGCCAGCAGTGACTCACAGAACACTGAAGCTTTCTTT. Protein sequence: CASSDSQNTEAFF.

This rearrangement joins TRBV4-2 to TRBJ2-1; no reliable D call. This CDR3 has 13 residues. Germline CDR1 reads LGHNA; CDR2 reads YNFKEQ. Trimming took off 2 bases at V and 9 bases at J, with 11 bases between the two ends. DNA for the CDR3: TGTGCCAGCAGCCAATTAAGGAGTCTTGAGCAGTTCTTC. Translation: CASSQLRSLEQFF.

This clone showed up just a few times. This sequence joins TRBV30 and TRBJ1-5; D not certain. CDR3 length: 12 residues. Per germline, CDR1 GTSNPN and CDR2 SVGIG (reference sequence). Trimming removed 3 bases from V and 3 bases from J, with 6 bases in between. CDR3 sequence reads: CAWRQNNQPQHF. CDR3 sequence (DNA): TGTGCCTGGAGACAAAACAATCAGCCCCAGCATTTT.

The chain employs TRBV5-1 and TRBJ1-2, with 9 nucleotides matching TRBD1. The CDR3 length is 15 residues. The trim removed 4 bases at V and 4 bases at J, leaving 8 bases unmatched. Germline V CDR1 and CDR2: SGHRS, YFSETQ. CDR3 sequence (DNA): TGCGCCAGCAGCCCAACCGGACAGGGGAGCTATGGCTACACCTTC. Protein: CASSPTGQGSYGYTF.

This chain links TRBV10-3 with TRBJ2-1, with 7 bases aligning to TRBD2. Trimming cost V 6 bases and J 5 bases; bases outside gene matches: 4. Germline lookup yields CDR1 ENHRY and CDR2 SYGVKD. The CDR3 length is 13 residues. The chain's CDR3 is CAISPGTNNEQFF. CDR3 sequence (DNA): TGTGCCATCAGCCCCGGGACTAACAATGAGCAGTTCTTC.

The chain is built from TRBV7-2 and TRBJ2-5; TRBD2 is a possible D gene (6 bases). Trimming removed 0 bases at V and 6 bases at J, with 17 bases between. The CDR3 contains 16 residues. Germline assignment: CDR1 SGHTA and CDR2 FQGNSA. CDR3 loop: CASSLAPPLEGKTQYF. For the CDR3, the DNA is TGTGCCAGCAGCTTAGCGCCGCCCCTGGAGGGGAAGACCCAGTACTTC.

V gene TRBV2 combines with J gene TRBJ1-4, with a possible D match to TRBD1 (6 bases). The CDR3 covers 15 residues. V dropped 1 base and J dropped 4 bases, with 10 bases sitting between them. Germline lookup yields CDR1 SNHLY and CDR2 FYNNEI. The CDR3 region is CASSEEDSLNEKLFF. CDR3 nucleotides: TGTGCCAGCAGTGAAGAGGACAGCCTTAATGAAAAACTGTTTTTT. Full variable domain (rest looked up from reference TRBV2 and TRBJ1-4): EPEVTQTPSHQVTQMGQEVILRCVPISNHLYFYWYRQILGQKVEFLVSFYNNEISEKSEIFDDQFSVERPDGSNFTLKIRSTKLEDSAMYFCASSEEDSLNEKLFFGSGTQLSVL.

The V gene is TRBV6-5, the J gene TRBJ1-2; D gene uncertain. V shed 0 bases and J shed 2 bases, with 7 bases lying between them. This CDR3 has 14 residues. Germline V gene data show CDR1 as MNHEY and CDR2 as SVGAGI. The CDR3 region has the DNA TGTGCCAGCAGTTACTCGTACACCAACTATGGCTACACCTTC. Translation gives CASSYSYTNYGYTF.

This clone turned up a few times. In DNA, the CDR3 is TGTGCCAGCAGCTTAAGGACAGGGGACTATGGCTACACCTTC. It codes for CASSLRTGDYGYTF. This chain connects TRBV7-9 to TRBJ1-2; the match to TRBD1 covers 9 bases. CDR1 is SEHNR and CDR2 is FQNEAQ in the germline V gene (reference sequence). Trimming cost V 2 bases and J 3 bases; bases outside gene matches: 1. The CDR3 extends over 14 amino acids.

This clone has only one observation. The genes are TRBV3-1 (or the pseudogene TRBV3-2) and TRBJ2-7, with TRBD1 matching 10 bases. The CDR3 spans 19 residues. V was pared by 1 base and J by 5 bases, with 17 bases of the junction left unmatched. Germline loops: CDR1 LGHDT, CDR2 YNNKEL (reference sequence). The CDR3 nucleotides read TGTGCCAGCAGCCAAGTGGGGTTTAGGCTCTGGGACAGGGGCCACGAGCAGTACTTC. This gives the protein CASSQVGFRLWDRGHEQYF.

This clone was recorded only once. This rearrangement joins TRBV5-1 to TRBJ2-1, with 9 nucleotides matching TRBD1. Germline CDR1 is SGHRS and CDR2 is YFSETQ. The CDR3 extends over 15 amino acids. Trimming removed 2 bases from V and 5 bases from J; junction bases left unmatched: 5. DNA for the CDR3: TGCGCCAGCAGCTTTCGACAGGGGGTGAACAATGAGCAGTTCTTC. As protein: CASSFRQGVNNEQFF.

The chain is built from TRBV4-2 and TRBJ1-1; TRBD1 might be the D (5 bases). The CDR3 extends over 15 amino acids. Germline CDR1 is LGHNA and CDR2 is YNFKEQ. Trimming took 2 bases from V and 5 from J, leaving 15 bases between them. This CDR3 reads CASSQPFQGFTEAFF. CDR3 DNA: TGTGCCAGCAGCCAACCCTTTCAGGGCTTTACTGAAGCTTTCTTT.

J is TRBJ2-1 and V is TRBV15; 11 bases align to TRBD1. The CDR3 runs 18 residues. V shed 0 bases and J 3 bases; nucleotides not matched to a gene: 7. Per the germline V gene, CDR1 is LNHNV and CDR2 is YYDKDF (reference sequence). This chain's CDR3 is CATSRDDPGTGGYNEQFF. In nucleotides, the CDR3 is TGTGCCACCAGCAGAGATGACCCCGGGACAGGGGGCTACAATGAGCAGTTCTTC.

The rearrangement links TRBV6-5 to TRBJ1-3, with TRBD1 as a possible D gene (6 bases). The V and J ends lost 5 bases and 0 bases respectively, with 11 bases between them. CDR1 and CDR2 from the germline V gene are MNHEY and SVGAGI. The CDR3 totals 15 residues. CDR3 nucleotide sequence: TGTGCCAGCAGTACCGGACAGAGCTCTGGAAACACCATATATTTT. Its translation: CASSTGQSSGNTIYF.

The V call is TRBV9, the J call TRBJ2-7; a weak D match, TRBD2 (6 bases). The CDR3 consists of 12 residues. V gave up 4 bases and J gave up 5 bases, with 10 bases separating them. Per the germline V gene, CDR1 is SGDLS and CDR2 is YYNGEE. The CDR3 loop is CASSSRGDEQYF. CDR3 DNA: TGTGCCAGCAGCTCACGCGGGGACGAGCAGTACTTC. The variable domain in full, with the rest retrieved from reference TRBV9 and TRBJ2-7, is DSGVTQTPKHLITATGQRVTLRCSPRSGDLSVYWYQQSLDQGLQFLIQYYNGEERAKGNILERFSAQQFPDLHSELNLSSLELGDSALYFCASSSRGDEQYFGPGTRLTVT.

The V call is TRBV19, the J call TRBJ1-1; D remains ambiguous. The CDR3 has 15 amino acids. The germline V and J ends were trimmed by 5 bases and 5 bases, with 18 bases remaining between them. Per the germline V gene, CDR1 is LNHDA and CDR2 is SQIVND (reference sequence). The CDR3 sequence: CASSSEGGRVTEAFF. Written as DNA, the CDR3 is TGTGCCAGTAGTTCAGAGGGCGGCCGGGTGACTGAAGCTTTCTTT. The entire variable domain, with the rest obtained from reference TRBV19 and TRBJ1-1, is as follows: DGGITQSPKYLFRKEGQNVTLSCEQNLNHDAMYWYRQDPGQGLRLIYYSQIVNDFQKGDIAEGYSVSREKKESFPLTVTSAQKNPTAFYLCASSSEGGRVTEAFFGQGTRLTVV.

This clone has only a few counts. This chain uses TRBV19 with TRBJ1-1, with D possibly matching TRBD1 (6 bases). V was cut by 1 base and J by 0 bases, with 9 bases left in between. This CDR3 is 15 amino acids long. Germline values: CDR1 LNHDA, CDR2 SQIVND (reference sequence). CDR3 residues: CASSIVGALNTEAFF. For the CDR3, the DNA is TGTGCCAGTAGTATAGTGGGGGCGCTGAACACTGAAGCTTTCTTT.

V usage is TRBV19 and J usage is TRBJ2-1; TRBD1 is a possible D gene (5 bases). Germline CDR1 reads LNHDA; CDR2 reads SQIVND (reference sequence). This CDR3 has 14 amino acids. Trimming left V 5 bases short and J 4 bases short, with 12 bases between. The chain's CDR3 is CASSHRNEYNEQFF. The CDR3 DNA is TGTGCCAGTAGTCACAGGAACGAGTACAATGAGCAGTTCTTC.

The table lists this clone with a count of one. V and J are TRBV2 and TRBJ1-1; perhaps TRBD1 as D (5 bases). V was clipped by 6 bases and J by 0 bases, with 11 bases between them. Germline CDR1 reads SNHLY; CDR2 reads FYNNEI. CDR3 size: 14 residues. The CDR3 nucleotides read TGTGCCAGCAGCCCCGGGGACTTGAACACTGAAGCTTTCTTT. It encodes CASSPGDLNTEAFF. The whole variable domain, remainder taken from reference TRBV2 and TRBJ1-1, is EPEVTQTPSHQVTQMGQEVILRCVPISNHLYFYWYRQILGQKVEFLVSFYNNEISEKSEIFDDQFSVERPDGSNFTLKIRSTKLEDSAMYFCASSPGDLNTEAFFGQGTRLTVV.

This rearrangement joins TRBV18 to TRBJ2-7; 9 nucleotides agree with TRBD1. Germline assignment: CDR1 KGHSH and CDR2 LQKENI. J gave up 2 bases and V 3 bases, and 5 bases lay outside the gene matches. The CDR3 spans 15 residues. The DNA of the CDR3 is TGTGCCAGCTCACCTAGGACAGGGGCGGCCTACGAGCAGTACTTC. This gives the protein CASSPRTGAAYEQYF. Based on the CDR3 plus reference TRBV18 and TRBJ2-7, the full variable domain is NAGVMQNPRHLVRRRGQEARLRCSPMKGHSHVYWYRQLPEEGLKFMVYLQKENIIDESGMPKERFSAEFPKEGPSILRIQQVVRGDSAAYFCASSPRTGAAYEQYFGPGTRLTVT.

This clone appeared a single time. This rearrangement joins TRBV2 to TRBJ2-1; no reliable D call. The V end lost 7 bases, the J end lost 5 bases, and 21 bases lay between the germline ends. The CDR3 sequence is 16 residues long. The germline V gene has CDR1 SNHLY and CDR2 FYNNEI. CDR3 protein: CASTPPHGQVNNEQFF. Here the CDR3 DNA reads TGTGCCAGCACCCCTCCTCATGGGCAGGTGAACAATGAGCAGTTCTTC.

The chain uses TRBV4-2 and TRBJ1-3; 7 bases map to TRBD1. This CDR3 region has 15 residues. Germline V gene lookup returns CDR1 LGHNA and CDR2 YNFKEQ. V was pared by 4 bases and J by 4 bases, with 7 bases of the junction left unmatched. Written as DNA, the CDR3 is TGTGCCAGCAGCCCGTTAGGGACAGAGGGAAACACCATATATTTT. It translates to CASSPLGTEGNTIYF.